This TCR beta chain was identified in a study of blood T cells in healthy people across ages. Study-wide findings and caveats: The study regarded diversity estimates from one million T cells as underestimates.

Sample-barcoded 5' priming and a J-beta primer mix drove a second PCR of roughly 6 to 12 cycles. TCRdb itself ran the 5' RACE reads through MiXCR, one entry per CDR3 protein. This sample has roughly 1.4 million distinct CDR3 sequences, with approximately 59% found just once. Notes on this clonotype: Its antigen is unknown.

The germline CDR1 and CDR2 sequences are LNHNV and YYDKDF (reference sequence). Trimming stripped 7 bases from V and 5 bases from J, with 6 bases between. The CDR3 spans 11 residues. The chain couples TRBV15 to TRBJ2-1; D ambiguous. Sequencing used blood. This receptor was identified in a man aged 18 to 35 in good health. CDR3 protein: CATNTNNEQFF. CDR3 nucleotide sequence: TGTGCCACCAATACGAACAATGAGCAGTTCTTC.